This T cell receptor (beta chain) stems from a study of T cells in Graves' hyperthyroidism and ophthalmopathy. The CDR3 consists of 12 residues. V was shortened by 6 bases and J by 1 base, with 7 bases between the two germline ends. Germline V gene sequence: CDR1 SNHLY, CDR2 FYNNEI. Findings of the study overall: Blood also held most thyroid clonotypes expanded beyond 0.001.

The CDR3 regions of TCR beta were amplified from RNA transcripts. A first-round RT-PCR of the TCR CDR3 used the HTBI primer set. TCRdb processed the multiplex PCR reads anew with MiXCR; each CDR3 protein has one entry. The sample gives roughly 350,000 distinct CDR3 sequences, roughly 13% of which show up once; about 26% is in the top ten. This clonotype showed up just once. Its target is not known. V gene TRBV2 combines with J gene TRBJ2-7; TRBD1 might be the D (5 bases). The material sequenced was blood. This receptor was obtained from a woman between 25 and 40 years old with Graves' hyperthyroidism. The CDR3 protein is CASSDSSYEQYF. In nucleotides, the CDR3 is TGTGCCAGCAGCGACAGTTCCTACGAGCAGTACTTC. Looking up the rest from reference TRBV2 and TRBJ2-7 gives the full variable domain: EPEVTQTPSHQVTQMGQEVILRCVPISNHLYFYWYRQILGQKVEFLVSFYNNEISEKSEIFDDQFSVERPDGSNFTLKIRSTKLEDSAMYFCASSDSSYEQYFGPGTRLTVT.